This T cell receptor (beta chain) was recovered during a study of cytomegalovirus exposure and HLA in healthy donors. Notes on the study in general: In an earlier analysis, most TCR beta V segments were productive about 87% or about 30% of the time.

The PCR employed 60 Vbeta primers together with 13 Jbeta primers. TCRdb's copy holds only in-frame clones and misses some; the assay was immunoSEQ multiplex PCR. The sample's table shows some 150,000 clones. A remark on this clone: Its target is unknown.

With V trimmed by 4 bases and J by 7 bases, 9 bases remained unmatched. Germline CDR1 reads SNHLY; CDR2 reads FYNNEI. The CDR3 is 14 residues long. The chain has TRBV2 and TRBJ1-1; the match to TRBD1 covers 7 bases. Sequenced: PBMCs. This TCR was recovered from a woman between 18 and 30 years old in good health and CMV-seronegative. As DNA, the CDR3 is TGTGCCAGCAGTGTACGGCCAGGGGGTGTTGAAGCTTTCTTT. It yields the protein CASSVRPGGVEAFF.